Listed here are 6 T cell receptor beta chains from one sample, sequenced in a study of shared clonotypes between healthy human individuals (dated by TCRdb to about 2020). CD8 naive samples consisted of CD45RO-negative cells that were positively selected for CCR7, yielding a CD45RA+CCR7+ population without TemRA cells. Libraries were built with the immunoSEQ multiplex PCR assay. TCRdb mirrors the immuneACCESS table, restricted to in-frame sequences. Some clones are absent from its copies; in checked studies, under half trace to an unresolved V gene, and the reason for the others is unknown. The sample table contains hundreds of thousands of clones; only one count was recorded for 80% to 95% of them. Of the sample, around 24% falls within the top ten clones. The sequenced sample consisted of naive CD8+ T cells sorted from blood. What the cell subset or site label conveys for this sample: CD45RA+CCR7+. Receptor source: a man younger than 40 in good health.

This chain joins TRBV7-9 and TRBJ2-3; no firm D call. The CDR3 sequence is 13 residues long. Germline V CDR1 and CDR2: SEHNR, FQNEAQ (reference sequence). Trimming cost V 4 bases and J 1 base, with 6 bases left between them. CDR3 DNA sequence: TGTGCCAGCAGCTCCCTCGGCACAGATACGCAGTATTTT. Translation gives CASSSLGTDTQYF.

The gene calls are TRBV27 and TRBJ1-1; 9 nucleotides agree with TRBD1. The CDR3 loop spans 13 amino acids. The V gene's germline CDR1 is MNHEY and CDR2 SMNVEV (reference sequence). V was clipped by 4 bases and J by 4 bases; unmatched bases: 1. This CDR3 reads CASSWTGVTEAFF. The CDR3 nucleotides are TGTGCCAGCAGTTGGACAGGGGTCACTGAAGCTTTCTTT.

This chain links TRBV27 with TRBJ2-3, with D maybe TRBD1 (6 bases). Per the germline V gene, CDR1 is MNHEY and CDR2 is SMNVEV (reference sequence). The CDR3 consists of 17 residues. The V end was cut by 2 bases, the J end by 1 base, with 16 bases between. CDR3 coding DNA: TGTGCCAGCAGTTTAATGCTGCAGGGGTCGGGCACAGATACGCAGTATTTT. This translates into CASSLMLQGSGTDTQYF.

The chain links TRBV5-1 to TRBJ2-5; TRBD1 aligns across 8 bases. Germline CDR1 reads SGHRS; CDR2 reads YFSETQ. With 4 bases clipped from V and 4 bases from J, the junction kept 9 bases outside the gene matches. The CDR3 sequence is 15 residues long. The CDR3 here is CASSGKDRGPETQYF. The CDR3, as DNA: TGCGCCAGCAGCGGAAAAGACAGGGGTCCAGAGACCCAGTACTTC.

The gene calls are TRBV19 and TRBJ2-7; 9 positions match TRBD2. Germline V gene sequence: CDR1 LNHDA, CDR2 SQIVND (reference sequence). After removal of 3 bases from V and 5 bases from J, the junction contained 8 bases not matched to a gene. The CDR3 contains 15 residues. This chain's CDR3 is CASSIVAGDPHEQYF. The CDR3 region has the DNA TGTGCCAGTAGTATTGTAGCGGGAGACCCCCACGAGCAGTACTTC.

This chain joins TRBV7-9 and TRBJ1-4; maybe TRBD1 (6 bases). The germline V gene has CDR1 SEHNR and CDR2 FQNEAQ (reference sequence). The V end was cut by 1 base, the J end by 10 bases, with 7 bases between. This CDR3 is 12 amino acids long. CDR3 in DNA: TGTGCCAGCAGCTTAGAGGGGGGAAAACTGTTTTTT. Translation: CASSLEGGKLFF.